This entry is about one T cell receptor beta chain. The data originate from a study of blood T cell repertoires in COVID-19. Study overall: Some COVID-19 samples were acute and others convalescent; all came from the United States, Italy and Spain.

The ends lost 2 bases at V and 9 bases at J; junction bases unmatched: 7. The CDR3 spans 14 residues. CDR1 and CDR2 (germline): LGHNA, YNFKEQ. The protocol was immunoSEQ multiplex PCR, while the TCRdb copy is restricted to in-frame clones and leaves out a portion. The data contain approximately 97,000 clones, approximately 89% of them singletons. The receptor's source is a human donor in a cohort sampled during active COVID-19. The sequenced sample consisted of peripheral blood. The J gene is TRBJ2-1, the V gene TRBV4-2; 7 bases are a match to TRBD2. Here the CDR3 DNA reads TGTGCCAGCAGCCAACTTACTAGCGTCGGTGAGCAGTTCTTC. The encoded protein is CASSQLTSVGEQFF.